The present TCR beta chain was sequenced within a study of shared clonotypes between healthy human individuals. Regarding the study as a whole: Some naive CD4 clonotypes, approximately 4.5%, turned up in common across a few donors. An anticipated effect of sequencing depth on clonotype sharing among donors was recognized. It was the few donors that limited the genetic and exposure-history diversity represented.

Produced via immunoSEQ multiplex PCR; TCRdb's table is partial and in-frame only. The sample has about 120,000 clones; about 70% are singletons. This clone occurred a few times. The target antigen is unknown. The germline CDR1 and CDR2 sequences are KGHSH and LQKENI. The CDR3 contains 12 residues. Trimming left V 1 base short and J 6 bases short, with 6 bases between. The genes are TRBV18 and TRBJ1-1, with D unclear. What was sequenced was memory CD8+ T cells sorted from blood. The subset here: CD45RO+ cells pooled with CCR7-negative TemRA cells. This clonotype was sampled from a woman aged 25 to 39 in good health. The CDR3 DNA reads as TGTGCCAGCTCACCACTAGAGGCTGAAGCTTTCTTT. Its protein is CASSPLEAEAFF.